This T cell receptor beta chain was obtained from a study of T cells in Graves' hyperthyroidism and ophthalmopathy. Study results and limitations: Stable hyperthyroidism was separated from ophthalmopathy by a model based on 13 V-J features. Blood also showed most of the thyroid clonotypes that were expanded above 0.001.

For this clonotype: As yet, its antigen is unknown.

V gave up 5 bases and J gave up 5 bases, with 13 bases separating them. The CDR3 loop spans 14 amino acids. The germline V gene has CDR1 SGHTA and CDR2 FQGNSA. Diagnosing involved the use of clinical symptoms, serum thyroxine and TRAb, thyroid ultrasound and orbital computed tomography. TCR beta CDR3 region amplification was performed from RNA transcripts. First-round RT-PCR with HTBI primers amplified the TCR CDR3 region. TCRdb analysed the multiplex PCR reads with MiXCR anew, one entry per CDR3 protein. The sample lists 650,000 to 800,000 distinct CDR3 sequences; about 45% were seen once. The source material was peripheral blood or thyroid tissue (not recorded which). The V call is TRBV7-2, the J call TRBJ1-3; unclear D gene. The receptor comes from an adult man with Graves' disease, either hyperthyroidism or ophthalmopathy (not recorded which). The CDR3 region has the DNA TGTGCCAGCAGCCCAAACGAAGGGCGAAACACCATATATTTT. It encodes CASSPNEGRNTIYF.